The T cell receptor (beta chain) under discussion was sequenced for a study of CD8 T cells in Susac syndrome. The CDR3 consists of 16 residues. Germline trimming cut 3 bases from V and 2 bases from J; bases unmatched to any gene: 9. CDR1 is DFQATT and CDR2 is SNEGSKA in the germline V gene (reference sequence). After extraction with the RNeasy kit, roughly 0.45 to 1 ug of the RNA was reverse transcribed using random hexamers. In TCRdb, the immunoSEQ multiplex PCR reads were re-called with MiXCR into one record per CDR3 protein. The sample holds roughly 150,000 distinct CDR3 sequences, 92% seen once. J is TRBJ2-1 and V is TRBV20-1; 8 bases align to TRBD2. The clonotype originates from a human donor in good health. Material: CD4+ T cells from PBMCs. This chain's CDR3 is CSARVSSGVAYNEQFF. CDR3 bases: TGCAGTGCTAGGGTTAGTAGCGGGGTCGCCTACAATGAGCAGTTCTTC.